The clone carrying this T cell receptor (beta chain) was recorded many times. As yet, its antigen is unknown. Amplification targeted TCR beta CDR3 regions from RNA transcripts. The primer set for the first-round RT-PCR of the TCR CDR3 was HTBI. From the multiplex PCR reads, TCRdb called clonotypes with MiXCR, one entry per CDR3 protein. The sample lists about 640,000 distinct CDR3 sequences; more than 14% were seen once. The study based diagnoses on clinical symptoms, serum thyroxine and TRAb, thyroid ultrasound and orbital computed tomography. These data originate in a study of T cells in Graves' hyperthyroidism and ophthalmopathy. General study points: Model-based prediction identified ophthalmopathy a median 6.5 months prior to its onset. Most expanded thyroid clonotypes above 0.001 recurred in blood.

V lost 0 bases to trimming and J lost 5 bases, with 3 bases between them. The CDR3 runs 11 residues. In germline, CDR1 is SGHRS, CDR2 YFSETQ. The sample comprised blood. This clonotype was sampled from a woman aged 50 to 60 with Graves' ophthalmopathy. The gene calls are TRBV5-1 and TRBJ2-7, with D hard to call. DNA of the CDR3: TGCGCCAGCAGCTTGGAAGACGAGCAGTACTTC. Translated, it gives CASSLEDEQYF.